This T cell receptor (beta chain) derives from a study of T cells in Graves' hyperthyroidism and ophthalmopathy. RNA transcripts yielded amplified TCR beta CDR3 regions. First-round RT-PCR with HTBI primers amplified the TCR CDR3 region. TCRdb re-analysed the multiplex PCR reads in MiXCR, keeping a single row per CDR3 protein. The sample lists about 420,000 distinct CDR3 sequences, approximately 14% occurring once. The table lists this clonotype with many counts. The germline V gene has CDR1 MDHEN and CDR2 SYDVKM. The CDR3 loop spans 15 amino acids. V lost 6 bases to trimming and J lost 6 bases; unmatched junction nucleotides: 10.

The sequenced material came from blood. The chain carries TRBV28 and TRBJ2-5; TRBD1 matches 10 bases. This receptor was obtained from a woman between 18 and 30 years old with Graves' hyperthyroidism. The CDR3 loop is CASRETGGVRQTQYF. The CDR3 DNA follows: TGTGCCAGCAGGGAGACAGGGGGCGTTCGCCAGACCCAGTACTTC.